This TCR beta chain was recovered during a study of blood T cell repertoires in COVID-19. On the study more broadly: Material from acute and convalescent COVID-19 was sourced from the United States, Italy and Spain. T cells, B-cell-depleted T cells, or PBMCs supplied cDNA or gDNA.

The CDR3 runs 18 residues. V dropped 5 bases and J dropped 5; count of bases not matched to a gene: 16. Germline V gives CDR1 SGHRS, CDR2 YFSETQ. Original methodology: For nucleated cells, counts were estimated from reference gene primer amplification. Libraries were prepared by immunoSEQ multiplex PCR; TCRdb keeps only in-frame clonotypes and omits some of them. V, J and clone size are those of that table, while D and trimming were read from the DNA. The sample has tens of thousands of clones; around 84% are singletons. This sequence originates from a man aged 50 to 59 with acute or convalescent COVID-19. The sequenced sample was peripheral blood. This chain uses TRBV5-1 with TRBJ2-2; 9 nucleotides agree with TRBD1. The CDR3 is CASSSPSLGTGSTGELFF. The DNA for the CDR3 is TGCGCCAGCAGTTCACCTTCCCTCGGGACAGGGAGTACCGGGGAGCTGTTTTTT.